The rows below give T cell receptor beta chains drawn from one sample of a study of Tregs in tolerant kidney transplant recipients. Here immunoSEQ multiplex PCR was the method, and the copy in TCRdb shows in-frame clones only, minus some. The sample carries 74,000 or so clones, about 91% recorded once. The source material was CD4+ T cells from blood (PBMCs), sampled 24 months after the transplant. All receptors come from a human patient who received a combined kidney and bone marrow transplant. Some T cells may be the graft donor's. CDR3s include the opening cysteine and the closing phenylalanine or tryptophan. The order of the fields is V gene, J gene, clone size, D gene, CDR3 protein, CDR3 DNA. The D gene is left open where the match is weak. Size values are once, few and many counts, or a class for expanded clones, and some rows have none.

V: TRBV19; J: TRBJ1-2; size: -; D: -; CDR3: CASSVTGSHGYTF; DNA: TGTGCCAGTAGTGTTACAGGGAGTCATGGCTACACCTTC
V: TRBV19; J: TRBJ1-3; size: -; D: -; CDR3: CASSIGETSGNTIYF; DNA: TGTGCCAGTAGTATTGGAGAAACCTCTGGAAACACCATATATTTT
V: TRBV25-1; J: TRBJ1-2; size: -; D: -; CDR3: CASSEYRGGYTF; DNA: TGTGCCAGCAGTGAATACAGGGGTGGCTACACCTTC
V: TRBV29-1; J: TRBJ2-5; size: -; D: -; CDR3: CSARRGGAARGETQYF; DNA: TGCAGCGCGAGGCGAGGGGGGGCTGCGCGAGGAGAGACCCAGTACTTC
V: TRBV25-1; J: TRBJ2-7; size: -; D: TRBD1; CDR3: CASSGENRDRGIAYEQYF; DNA: TGTGCCAGCAGTGGGGAAAACCGGGACAGGGGAATAGCCTACGAGCAGTACTTC
V: TRBV4-1; J: TRBJ2-7; size: -; D: TRBD2; CDR3: CASSQDPSGGPFSYEQYF; DNA: TGCGCCAGCAGCCAAGATCCTAGCGGGGGCCCCTTCTCCTACGAGCAGTACTTC
V: TRBV19; J: TRBJ2-7; size: -; D: -; CDR3: CASSRRQYEQYF; DNA: TGTGCCAGTAGTCGTAGACAGTACGAGCAGTACTTC
V: TRBV28; J: TRBJ1-1; size: -; D: -; CDR3: CAAHSAGFTEAFF; DNA: TGTGCTGCCCATTCGGCAGGCTTCACTGAAGCTTTCTTT
V: TRBV19; J: TRBJ1-5; size: -; D: -; CDR3: CASSSGQLGNQPQHF; DNA: TGTGCCAGTAGTAGTGGACAGTTGGGCAATCAGCCCCAGCATTTT
V: TRBV9; J: TRBJ1-3; size: -; D: -; CDR3: CASSVGDKGRNSRNTIYF; DNA: TGTGCCAGCAGCGTTGGGGACAAGGGGAGAAACTCAAGAAACACCATATATTTT
V: TRBV11-2; J: TRBJ2-1; size: -; D: TRBD2; CDR3: CASSLVSSGRESYNEQFF; DNA: TGTGCCAGCAGCTTAGTATCGAGCGGGAGGGAATCCTACAATGAGCAGTTCTTC
V: TRBV5-8; J: TRBJ2-4; size: -; D: -; CDR3: CASSGTPAKNIQYF; DNA: TGTGCCAGCAGCGGGACACCAGCCAAAAACATTCAGTACTTC
V: TRBV14; J: TRBJ1-2; size: -; D: -; CDR3: CASSTDWREDGYGYTF; DNA: TGTGCCAGCAGTACAGATTGGAGGGAGGACGGCTATGGCTACACCTTC
V: TRBV7-9; J: TRBJ2-7; size: -; D: TRBD2; CDR3: CASSFPSGRAHEQYF; DNA: TGTGCCAGCAGCTTTCCCAGCGGGAGGGCCCACGAGCAGTACTTC
V: TRBV7-8; J: TRBJ1-1; size: -; D: -; CDR3: CASSLASQGPTEAFF; DNA: TGTGCCAGCAGCTTAGCGAGTCAGGGGCCCACTGAAGCTTTCTTT
V: TRBV29-1; J: TRBJ1-1; size: once; D: TRBD1; CDR3: CSVAGQGNTEAFF; DNA: TGCAGCGTGGCGGGACAGGGGAACACTGAAGCTTTCTTT
V: TRBV9; J: TRBJ2-3; size: -; D: TRBD2; CDR3: CASSVAGGGYTDTQYF; DNA: TGTGCCAGCAGCGTAGCTGGGGGGGGATACACAGATACGCAGTATTTT
V: TRBV6-1; J: TRBJ1-4; size: -; D: -; CDR3: CASSEALRRGREKLFF; DNA: TGTGCCAGCAGTGAAGCGCTTCGGCGGGGTCGGGAAAAACTGTTTTTT
V: TRBV28; J: TRBJ2-5; size: -; D: TRBD1; CDR3: CASSLDFGTGKETQYF; DNA: TGTGCCAGCAGTTTGGACTTCGGGACAGGGAAAGAGACCCAGTACTTC
V: TRBV7-2; J: TRBJ2-1; size: -; D: -; CDR3: CASSYELSPGGEQFF; DNA: TGTGCCAGCAGCTACGAACTCTCCCCCGGAGGTGAGCAGTTCTTC
V: TRBV6-1; J: TRBJ1-2; size: -; D: -; CDR3: CASSERTPQSGGYTF; DNA: TGTGCCAGCAGTGAAAGGACACCCCAGTCAGGTGGCTACACCTTC